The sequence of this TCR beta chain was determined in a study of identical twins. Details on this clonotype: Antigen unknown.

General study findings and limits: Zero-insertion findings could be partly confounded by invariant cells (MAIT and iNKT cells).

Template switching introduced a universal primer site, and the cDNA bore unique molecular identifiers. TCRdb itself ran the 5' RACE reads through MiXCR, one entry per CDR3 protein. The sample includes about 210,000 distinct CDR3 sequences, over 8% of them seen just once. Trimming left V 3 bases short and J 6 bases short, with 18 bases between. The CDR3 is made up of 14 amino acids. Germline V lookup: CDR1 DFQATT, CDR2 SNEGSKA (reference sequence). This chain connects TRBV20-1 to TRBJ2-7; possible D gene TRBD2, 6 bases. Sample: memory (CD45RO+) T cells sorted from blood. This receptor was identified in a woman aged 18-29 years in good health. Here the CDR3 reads CSASSHGGLREQYF. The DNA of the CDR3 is TGCAGTGCTAGTAGTCACGGGGGTCTACGCGAGCAGTACTTC.